One sample yielded the 7 T cell receptor beta chains listed below, sequenced in a study of CD8+ T cells in alopecia areata. cDNA reverse transcribed from extracted RNA served as the sequencing template. Assay: immunoSEQ multiplex PCR; the TCRdb copy retains only in-frame clones and omits some. This sample has 150,000 to 200,000 clones, with less than 70% found just once. Described treatment: oral pan-JAK inhibitor, 5-10 mg twice daily. The source was CD4+ T cells sorted from blood, collected at week 24, from a patient treated with tofacitinib. The receptor source for this set is a human donor with alopecia areata.

V and J are TRBV30 and TRBJ2-5, with D uncertain. CDR1 and CDR2 (germline): GTSNPN, SVGIG (reference sequence). Trimming removed 3 bases from V and 5 bases from J, with 7 bases in between. The CDR3 extends over 11 amino acids. Here the CDR3 reads CAWSAVETQYF. The CDR3 DNA sequence: TGTGCCTGGAGCGCAGTGGAGACCCAGTACTTC. Supplemented by reference TRBV30 and TRBJ2-5, the full variable domain reads SQTIHQWPATLVQPVGSPLSLECTVEGTSNPNLYWYRQAAGRGLQLLFYSVGIGQISSEVPQNLSASRPQDRQFILSSKKLLLSDSGFYLCAWSAVETQYFGPGTRLLVL.

The V gene is TRBV11-2, the J gene TRBJ2-3; D possibly uses TRBD1 or TRBD2 (5 bases each). Germline assignment: CDR1 SGHAT and CDR2 FQNNGV. The V end was cut by 4 bases, the J end by 8 bases, with 10 bases between. The CDR3 totals 12 residues. DNA of the CDR3: TGTGCCAGCAGCTCCCCCGGGACTACGCAGTATTTT. Translating it yields CASSSPGTTQYF.

This clone was observed a handful of times. The rearrangement links TRBV30 to TRBJ2-7, with D possibly matching TRBD1 (6 bases). Germline V gives CDR1 GTSNPN, CDR2 SVGIG (reference sequence). The ends were cut back, 5 bases at V and 7 bases at J, with 15 bases in the middle. This CDR3 is built from 12 residues. CDR3 sequence (DNA): TGTGCCTGGCTAAAACAGGGTTGGGAGCAGTACTTC. As protein: CAWLKQGWEQYF.

The V call is TRBV7-8, the J call TRBJ2-2; a weak D match, TRBD1 (6 bases). The CDR3 is 16 residues long. In germline, CDR1 is SGHVS, CDR2 FQNEAQ. V lost 6 bases and J 1 base, leaving 15 bases between the germline ends. The CDR3 is CASRPAGTRNTGELFF. DNA of the CDR3: TGTGCCAGCAGACCAGCCGGGACACGGAACACCGGGGAGCTGTTTTTT.

This clone was seen a handful of times. The chain recombines TRBV4-1 with TRBJ1-1; 8 positions agree with TRBD1. V trimming: 1 base; J trimming: 0 bases; junction bases outside the gene matches: 10. The CDR3 loop spans 18 amino acids. Germline values: CDR1 MGHRA, CDR2 YSYEKL. The CDR3 here is CASSQAGQGGVMNTEAFF. CDR3 coding DNA: TGCGCCAGCAGCCAAGCTGGACAGGGAGGCGTTATGAACACTGAAGCTTTCTTT.

The DNA of the CDR3 is TGTGCCAGCAGTGAGGTGAAGAGAGGGAATGAAAAACTGTTTTTT. Encoded protein: CASSEVKRGNEKLFF. The chain couples TRBV25-1 to TRBJ1-4; D is unresolved. Trimming took 3 bases from V and 5 from J, leaving 13 bases between them. CDR1 and CDR2 (germline): MGHDK, SYGVNS. This CDR3 is built from 15 residues.

This sequence joins TRBV4-1 and TRBJ2-7, with 9 positions matching TRBD1. The germline gives CDR1 MGHRA, CDR2 YSYEKL. The ends lost 5 bases at V and 5 bases at J; junction bases unmatched: 10. The CDR3 totals 15 residues. The DNA for the CDR3 is TGCGCCAGCAGCAGACAACAGGGGGCCACCGACGAGCAGTACTTC. Encoded protein: CASSRQQGATDEQYF.